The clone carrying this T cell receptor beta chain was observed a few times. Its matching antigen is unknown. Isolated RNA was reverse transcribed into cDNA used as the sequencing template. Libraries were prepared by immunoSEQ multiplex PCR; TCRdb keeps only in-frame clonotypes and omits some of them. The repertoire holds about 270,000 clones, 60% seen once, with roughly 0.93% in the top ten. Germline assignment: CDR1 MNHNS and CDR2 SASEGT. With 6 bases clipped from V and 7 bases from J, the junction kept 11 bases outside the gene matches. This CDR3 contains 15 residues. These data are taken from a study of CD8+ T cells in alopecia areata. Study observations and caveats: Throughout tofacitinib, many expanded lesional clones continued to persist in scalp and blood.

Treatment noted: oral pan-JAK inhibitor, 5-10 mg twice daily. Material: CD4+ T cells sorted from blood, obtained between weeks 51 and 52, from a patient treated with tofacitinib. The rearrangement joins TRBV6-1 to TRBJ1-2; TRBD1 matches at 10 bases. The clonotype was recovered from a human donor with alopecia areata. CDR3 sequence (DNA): TGTGCCAGCAGGGAACCCGGGACAGGGGTCGGTGGCTACACCTTC. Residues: CASREPGTGVGGYTF.